The subject of this entry is one T cell receptor (beta chain). There is no known antigen for this receptor. Base qualities are missing; no much larger clone stands one base away. Each donor gave one peripheral blood draw, about 100 mL on average, collected into heparinised tubes. Naive, central memory, regulatory and stem cell-like memory CD4+ T cells were sorted on a BD FACSAria II using a panel including CD45RO, CCR7, CD25, CD127, CD95 and CD27. A purity above 98% was achieved for all sorted populations. PBMCs were isolated right away by Lymphoprep density gradient centrifugation and were stained directly, without culture. So that batch effects would be minimized, each experiment stained and sorted samples in pairs, pairing one healthy donor with one patient. All of the isolated RNA was reverse transcribed with the High Capacity cDNA Reverse Transcription Kit, so expressed TCRB transcripts were sequenced. Naive, central memory and regulatory T cell samples underwent deep immunoSEQ sequencing, averaging about 3.57 million total reads per sample. After sorted cells were lysed in RLT buffer, RNA was extracted with DNase-treated RNeasy Micro or Mini kits, with the choice depending on cell number. Each cell subset was processed on its own to prevent cross-contamination, while patient and healthy donor samples were processed together. TCRB sequences were amplified from cDNA with the immunoSEQ multiplex PCR, producing 87-bp fragments spanning the CDR3 region. Sequencing of the amplicons was performed on the Illumina HiSeq platform. The original methods were these. Synthetic template baselines were used to correct PCR bias computationally, reads within Hamming distance 2 were collapsed, and singletons that could not be merged were discarded. Reads were aligned against IMGT so that V, D and J genes, CDR3 length and insertions or deletions at six rearrangement sites could be assigned. Within each subset, clonotype counts were normalized to sorted cell number, and only after that were true diversity and Gini coefficients computed with the tcR R package. The overlap coefficient, calculated on TCRB nucleotide sequences, was used to quantify repertoire sharing. Out-of-frame TCRB sequences from naive cells were analyzed to stand in for the pre-selection repertoire. The clones in this table, taken by TCRdb from immuneACCESS, are in-frame only. Not every clone is retained; where verified, under half of the shortfall comes from an unresolved V gene, and the cause of the rest is unknown. V and J calls and clone size are copied from that table; D and trimming were computed from the DNA. This sample holds under 900,000 clones; about a sixth were observed only once. The ten largest clones add up to 0.02% to 0.025% of the sample.

The germline ends are 21 bases apart after V is trimmed by 6 bases and J by 8 bases. The CDR3 holds 15 amino acids from the cysteine to the phenylalanine. Just the 45-base CDR3 DNA is kept, in frame starting at base 1. The germline V gene supplies CDR1 MDHEN and CDR2 SYDVKM. This sample stems from a study of beta chain features in type 1 diabetes (dated by TCRdb to between 2017 and 2018). Describing the broader study: Patients and healthy donors did not differ in mean age, gender distribution, total cell number or subset yield. Regulatory and stem cell-like memory subsets were isolated from only 8 patients and about 8 healthy donors, whereas naive and central memory subsets came from all 30 or so donors. A total of about 100 million sorted cells were examined across all samples, and RNA yield correlated strongly with the number of cells per subset. In the study, recently diagnosed type 1 diabetes patients and matched healthy donors were compared on the TCRB repertoires of their sorted circulating CD4+ T cell subsets. On the study overall, not on this receptor specifically: Because cDNA rather than genomic DNA was sequenced, highly expressing activated cells could have been over-represented, although no difference in activation and CD3 levels was found between groups. Type 1 diabetes patients showed a moderate but significant shortening of TCRB CDR3 length in all four CD4+ subsets. Patients with type 1 diabetes made fewer insertions and deleted more nucleotides at VDJ recombination sites, implying thymic rearrangement abnormalities. Shorter templates might be favored by PCR, yet because patient and control samples were amplified and corrected together, any such skew would affect both groups equally. HLA sub-analyses involved small numbers of individuals, so any influence of HLA type on TCRB rearrangement remained unresolved. Naive, central memory and regulatory TCRB repertoires appeared more similar among patients than among healthy donors.

Sequenced: naive CD4+ T cells from blood. The sample's cell subset or site label is to be understood as: true naive CD4+ T cells. The TCR was taken from a woman under 30 in good health. The chain is made from TRBV28 and TRBJ2-3; the D gene is tentatively TRBD1 or TRBD2, each matching 6 bases. The DNA sequence follows: TGTGCCAGCAGAGTATCGGGGGCGTCATTCGGTACGCAGTATTTT. Its protein reads: CASRVSGASFGTQYF. The reference TRBV28 and TRBJ2-3 proteins fill in what lies around the CDR3, so the full variable domain reads DVKVTQSSRYLVKRTGEKVFLECVQDMDHENMFWYRQDPGLGLRLIYFSYDVKMKEKGDIPEGYSVSREKKERFSLILESASTNQTSMYLCASRVSGASFGTQYFGPGTRLTVL.